Listed below are T cell receptor beta chains from one sample, sequenced in a study of Ad26.COV2.S vaccination and SARS-CoV-2 variants. Sequencing used immunoSEQ multiplex PCR; TCRdb keeps in-frame clones, though not all of them. This table has about 260,000 clones, roughly 87% appearing once. Sequences were derived from peripheral blood, sampled in a trial of Ad26.COV2.S vaccine versus placebo. Receptor source: a person between 18 and 65 years old who received the Ad26.COV2.S COVID-19 vaccine or a placebo. Both conserved end residues are part of each CDR3. Fields, in order: clone size, J gene, V gene, D gene, CDR3 DNA, CDR3 protein. A D gene is named only where the DNA matches it firmly. The size entry is marked missing in some rows and otherwise reads once, few, many or a size class.

abundance: -; j_gene: TRBJ1-1; v_gene: TRBV27; d_gene: -; CDR3nt: TGTGCCAGCAGGAGTTACACTGAAGCTTTCTTT; CDR3aa: CASRSYTEAFF
abundance: -; j_gene: TRBJ1-2; v_gene: TRBV24-1; d_gene: -; CDR3nt: TGTGCCACCAGTGAGTCTACTAAGGGCTACACCTTC; CDR3aa: CATSESTKGYTF
abundance: -; j_gene: TRBJ2-5; v_gene: TRBV5-1; d_gene: -; CDR3nt: TGCGCCAGCACCACAACGGGGGGCGCGGGATCGGAGACCCAGTACTTC; CDR3aa: CASTTTGGAGSETQYF
abundance: -; j_gene: TRBJ1-1; v_gene: TRBV3-1/TRBV3-2; d_gene: TRBD1; CDR3nt: TGTGCCAGCAGCCAAGATGACAGGGAAATGAACACTGAAGCTTTCTTT; CDR3aa: CASSQDDREMNTEAFF
abundance: -; j_gene: TRBJ1-3; v_gene: TRBV15; d_gene: -; CDR3nt: TGTGCCACCAGCAGAGAAAAAGCCGGGACCTTTACTGGAAACACCATATATTTT; CDR3aa: CATSREKAGTFTGNTIYF
abundance: few; j_gene: TRBJ1-6; v_gene: TRBV19; d_gene: -; CDR3nt: TGTGCCAGTCCTAACAGAGCCCGCTCACCCCTCCACTTT; CDR3aa: CASPNRARSPLHF
abundance: -; j_gene: TRBJ1-1; v_gene: TRBV2; d_gene: -; CDR3nt: TGTGCCAGCAGCACATCGGTTTTGATGAACACTGAAGCTTTCTTT; CDR3aa: CASSTSVLMNTEAFF
abundance: -; j_gene: TRBJ2-1; v_gene: TRBV18; d_gene: TRBD1; CDR3nt: TGTGCCAGCTCCCCAGGACAGGCCGTCTACAATGAGCAGTTCTTC; CDR3aa: CASSPGQAVYNEQFF
abundance: -; j_gene: TRBJ1-5; v_gene: TRBV5-5; d_gene: TRBD1; CDR3nt: TGTGCCAGCAGCCTCAGACAGGGACAGTGGCCCCAGCATTTT; CDR3aa: CASSLRQGQWPQHF
abundance: once; j_gene: TRBJ2-5; v_gene: TRBV5-1; d_gene: -; CDR3nt: TGCGCCAGCAGCATCGACAGTTACCCTGTGACCCAGTACTTC; CDR3aa: CASSIDSYPVTQYF
abundance: few; j_gene: TRBJ2-3; v_gene: TRBV7-2; d_gene: -; CDR3nt: TGTGCCAGCAGCTTAGTGGTCCCCCCCTCCCAGTATTTT; CDR3aa: CASSLVVPPSQYF
abundance: -; j_gene: TRBJ2-1; v_gene: TRBV14; d_gene: TRBD2; CDR3nt: TGTGCCAGCAGCCAAGCGACCAAAGCGGGGGTTACCAGGTTCTTC; CDR3aa: CASSQATKAGVTRFF
abundance: -; j_gene: TRBJ2-1; v_gene: TRBV27; d_gene: TRBD1; CDR3nt: TGTGCCAGCACCTCCGGGACAGCAAGCTACAATGAGCAGTTCTTC; CDR3aa: CASTSGTASYNEQFF
abundance: -; j_gene: TRBJ1-5; v_gene: TRBV4-3; d_gene: TRBD1; CDR3nt: TGCGCCAGCAGCCAGAGACAGGGTAGCAATCAGCCCCAGCATTTT; CDR3aa: CASSQRQGSNQPQHF
abundance: -; j_gene: TRBJ2-2; v_gene: TRBV18; d_gene: TRBD1; CDR3nt: TGTGCCAGCTCTCCGCAGGGGGACGCCGGGGAGCTGTTTTTT; CDR3aa: CASSPQGDAGELFF
abundance: -; j_gene: TRBJ2-2; v_gene: TRBV28; d_gene: TRBD1; CDR3nt: TGTGCCAGCAATGACAGGGGTCGGATCGGGGAGCTGTTTTTT; CDR3aa: CASNDRGRIGELFF
abundance: -; j_gene: TRBJ2-5; v_gene: TRBV11-2; d_gene: TRBD2; CDR3nt: TGTGCCAGCAGCTTAGAGACTAGCGGGAGGCTAAGGCGGGAGACCCAGTACTTC; CDR3aa: CASSLETSGRLRRETQYF
abundance: once; j_gene: TRBJ2-7; v_gene: TRBV6-5; d_gene: -; CDR3nt: TGTGCCAGCACCCCTTCGAGGGGGGCCCTTGAGCAGTACTTC; CDR3aa: CASTPSRGALEQYF
abundance: -; j_gene: TRBJ2-5; v_gene: TRBV3-1/TRBV3-2; d_gene: TRBD2; CDR3nt: TGTGCCAGCAGGGGACTAGCGATTGAGACCCAGTACTTC; CDR3aa: CASRGLAIETQYF
abundance: -; j_gene: TRBJ2-7; v_gene: TRBV18; d_gene: -; CDR3nt: TGTGCCAGCTCAGCGTTCGGAGGAGCGGGCTCCTACGAGCAGTACTTC; CDR3aa: CASSAFGGAGSYEQYF
abundance: -; j_gene: TRBJ2-4; v_gene: TRBV4-3; d_gene: -; CDR3nt: TGCGCCAGCAGCCAAGAGGCCTGGGAGCGGCTAGCCAAAAACATTCAGTACTTC; CDR3aa: CASSQEAWERLAKNIQYF